This TCR beta chain derives from a study of blood T cell repertoires in COVID-19 (dated by TCRdb to between 2020 and 2021). The study in broad terms: Collaborator samples came from the United States, Italy and Spain and covered acute and convalescent phases of COVID-19. The prospective study material was composed of cDNA or gDNA derived from T cells, B-cell-depleted T cells, or PBMCs. Subjects who had been exposed to COVID-19, were actively infected with it, or had recovered from it provided the deeply sampled blood TCRbeta repertoires that made up the dataset. The repertoires were made available in a free public database intended to serve as a resource for research on the immune response to SARS-CoV-2. Samples came from the ongoing ImmuneRACE study (first 160 participants) plus 1,254 subjects from 6 global collaborators. The sample metadata nearly always contained a de-identified subject ID, COVID-19 status, age in years and sex. Where available, HLA class I and class II types were obtained from metadata supplied by the sample provider rather than from assay-based typing. Points the paper makes about the study in general: Clinical and demographic metadata were provided uncurated, with the amount varying by source and participant.

Collaborating institutions collected whole blood in K2EDTA tubes following their own protocols. For TCRbeta analysis, collaborators shipped samples in one of three forms: frozen whole blood, isolated PBMCs, or DNA extracted from either of those sample types. Points on this clone: This clone's antigen is unknown. Base quality data are lacking; no much larger clone is found one base away.

TCRbeta CDR3 regions were amplified from genomic DNA by means of the immunoSEQ Assay, a bias-controlled multiplex PCR. For the original study's pipeline: Within the assay, amplification of reference gene primers was used to estimate how many nucleated cells each sample contained. Sequence reads were collapsed and filtered to measure the absolute abundance of every unique TCRbeta CDR3 rearrangement. For each sample, productive Simpson clonality was calculated as the square root of Simpson's diversity index across productive rearrangements. TCRdb took this table from immuneACCESS and kept in-frame rearrangements with V and J called. Such tables lack part of the clones; where checked against another copy, unresolved V genes explain under half of the gap, and the rest is unexplained. The V and J calls and clone size were taken over from that table, and D and trimming were inferred from the DNA. Counted in this sample were about 140,000 clones; 81% of them appeared once. The top ten hold around 8.5% of the sample.

The CDR3, from cysteine to phenylalanine, totals 15 residues. Only the CDR3 portion is preserved as DNA: 45 bases, with reading frame beginning at the first base. Trimming takes 0 bases from V and 2 bases from J, and the germline ends sit 10 bases apart. Taken from the germline V gene (reference sequence), the CDR1 and CDR2 loops are MNHEY and SMNVEV. The TCR sequence derives from a human donor in a cohort sampled during active COVID-19. Material: peripheral blood. The rearrangement joined TRBV27 to TRBJ1-2; the D gene is possibly TRBD1, with 5 bases matching. The sequence in DNA is TGTGCCAGCAGTTTATCGGGACTAGGGAACTATGGCTACACCTTC. Its protein reads: CASSLSGLGNYGYTF.